The rows below give T cell receptor beta chains drawn from one sample of a study of immune evolution from preneoplasia to lung adenocarcinoma. Data came from immunoSEQ multiplex PCR; TCRdb stores just in-frame clones and leaves some out. The repertoire holds 3,000 or so clones, with under 90% as singletons. Sequencing used FFPE adjacent normal lung tissue. These receptors all come from a person aged 55-80 years with lung adenocarcinoma. Both conserved end residues are trimmed from each CDR3. Each record gives: V gene, J gene, CDR3 protein.

v_gene: TRBV2; j_gene: TRBJ2-3; CDR3aa: ASRDRGTDTQY
v_gene: TRBV7-9; j_gene: TRBJ2-7; CDR3aa: ASSFGQDYEEQY
v_gene: TRBV15; j_gene: TRBJ2-5; CDR3aa: ATTNTGRETQY
v_gene: TRBV2; j_gene: TRBJ2-1; CDR3aa: ASSEAGGHNEQF
v_gene: TRBV7-3; j_gene: TRBJ1-6; CDR3aa: ASSGGQINSPLH
v_gene: TRBV30; j_gene: TRBJ1-6; CDR3aa: AWSDRPDSPLH
v_gene: TRBV5-6; j_gene: TRBJ1-2; CDR3aa: ASSFTGAARNYGYT
v_gene: TRBV28; j_gene: TRBJ1-1; CDR3aa: ASTEIQTNTEAF
v_gene: TRBV28; j_gene: TRBJ2-5; CDR3aa: ASNLGGFQETQY
v_gene: TRBV4-1; j_gene: TRBJ2-5; CDR3aa: ASSQAPQVETQY
v_gene: TRBV9; j_gene: TRBJ2-7; CDR3aa: ASSVGPRSLYEQY
v_gene: TRBV10-2; j_gene: TRBJ2-7; CDR3aa: ASSLGGYEQY
v_gene: TRBV19; j_gene: TRBJ1-5; CDR3aa: ASSYGQYSNQPQH
v_gene: TRBV7-9; j_gene: TRBJ1-2; CDR3aa: ASSLGSGISY
v_gene: TRBV27; j_gene: TRBJ2-2; CDR3aa: ASSLTWTGELF
v_gene: TRBV7-7; j_gene: TRBJ2-3; CDR3aa: ASSPTGRTDTQY
v_gene: TRBV5-1; j_gene: TRBJ2-7; CDR3aa: ASSLVAGGKYEQY
v_gene: TRBV15; j_gene: TRBJ1-4; CDR3aa: ATSRDRAPNEKLF
v_gene: TRBV4-1; j_gene: TRBJ2-7; CDR3aa: ASSQAGTGADYEQY
v_gene: TRBV7-6; j_gene: TRBJ2-3; CDR3aa: ASSLGSSTDTQY
v_gene: TRBV10-3; j_gene: TRBJ1-2; CDR3aa: AISESGVLGYT
v_gene: TRBV2; j_gene: TRBJ2-2; CDR3aa: ASSRGPGELF
v_gene: TRBV11-2; j_gene: TRBJ2-5; CDR3aa: ASTAGVTGGTETQY
v_gene: TRBV4-1; j_gene: TRBJ1-4; CDR3aa: ASSSEGGWDEKLF
v_gene: TRBV11-2; j_gene: TRBJ1-6; CDR3aa: ASSATPGSHNSPLH
v_gene: TRBV9; j_gene: TRBJ2-5; CDR3aa: ASSTYSGVQETQY
v_gene: TRBV7-9; j_gene: TRBJ1-1; CDR3aa: ASSLRDPSMNTEAF
v_gene: TRBV7-9; j_gene: TRBJ1-1; CDR3aa: ASSSRTALGTEAF
v_gene: TRBV4-1; j_gene: TRBJ2-1; CDR3aa: ASSQDLRTPYNEQF